A single sample is the source of the 15 T cell receptor beta chains below, sequenced in a study of T cells after yellow fever vaccination (dated by TCRdb to between 2019 and 2020). Library preparation was by 5' RACE. Instrument used: Illumina HiSeq 2500. The public reads were reanalyzed by TCRdb: fastp trimming at Q25, MiXCR alignment, in-frame beta chains only. For every CDR3 protein sequence, its rows merge into one entry that carries the most common genes and DNA. This sample holds 350,000 or so distinct CDR3 sequences; roughly 7.5% were observed only once. The ten largest clonotypes hold approximately 16% of the sample. The sample's treatment or condition label, decoded: live attenuated yellow fever vaccine strain. The specimen comprised PBMCs, sampled roughly 45 days after the first yellow fever vaccination. Receptor source: a man between 18 and 29 years old who received the YFV17D yellow fever vaccine.

The genes are TRBV6-5 and TRBJ2-2; the D gene is possibly TRBD1 (6 bases). Looked up from germline, CDR1 is MNHEY and CDR2 is SVGAGI. CDR3 length equals 18 residues. The V end lost 0 bases, the J end lost 8 bases, and 22 bases lay between the germline ends. The CDR3 nucleotides read TGTGCCAGCAGTTACTCGATTGGGGGCTACATTGGTTCTGGGGAGCTGTTTTTT. Translating it yields CASSYSIGGYIGSGELFF.

The gene calls are TRBV7-2 and TRBJ2-2, with 11 bases that match TRBD2. The junction had 3 bases not matched to a gene; V was cut back by 5 bases and J by 1 base. Looked up from germline, CDR1 is SGHTA and CDR2 is FQGNSA. The CDR3 runs 16 residues. The CDR3 sequence is CASSRGTSGNTGELFF. The CDR3 DNA is TGTGCCAGCAGCCGAGGGACTAGCGGGAACACCGGGGAGCTGTTTTTT.

The V and J genes are TRBV28 and TRBJ2-2, with D possibly matching TRBD2 (6 bases). Germline V lookup: CDR1 MDHEN, CDR2 SYDVKM. Trimming shortened V by 5 bases and J by 4 bases, and 14 bases separated the two germline ends. The length of the CDR3 is 15 residues. The CDR3 loop is CASSPGLGGTGELFF. CDR3 nucleotides: TGTGCCAGCAGTCCGGGACTGGGGGGCACCGGGGAGCTGTTTTTT.

The V call is TRBV12-3 or TRBV12-4, the J call TRBJ2-7; no firm D call. The CDR3 is 13 amino acids. Trimming took 5 bases from V and 2 from J, leaving 10 bases between them. This CDR3 is CASSPGYPYEQYF. The CDR3 DNA reads as TGTGCCAGCAGTCCCGGGTACCCCTACGAGCAGTACTTC.

This rearrangement joins TRBV5-1 to TRBJ1-2; D gene unclear. There are 12 residues in the CDR3. Germline V lookup: CDR1 SGHRS, CDR2 YFSETQ. Trimming removed 7 bases from V and 8 bases from J, with 15 bases in between. The chain's CDR3 is CASGQEVRGYTF. Here the CDR3 DNA reads TGCGCCAGCGGGCAGGAAGTAAGGGGCTACACCTTC.

CDR3 nucleotide sequence: TGTGCCATCAGTGTAGCGGGGGGCGACAAACAAGAGACCCAGTACTTC. This translates into CAISVAGGDKQETQYF. The V gene is TRBV10-3, the J gene TRBJ2-5, with TRBD2 matching 10 bases. The CDR3 is made up of 16 amino acids. The J segment lost 2 bases and the V segment lost 4 bases, leaving 7 bases of the junction unmatched. Per germline, CDR1 ENHRY and CDR2 SYGVKD.

This clonotype was seen more than once but under ten times. This chain connects TRBV5-1 to TRBJ2-2, with D possibly TRBD2 on 6 matching bases. Between the trimmed V and J ends, which lost 7 bases and 6 bases, there was a span of 16 bases. Per germline, CDR1 SGHRS and CDR2 YFSETQ. CDR3 length: 14 amino acids. CDR3 sequence (DNA): TGCGCCAGCTTCGGGACTCGGGGCCCCGGGGAGCTGTTTTTT. It encodes CASFGTRGPGELFF. The full variable domain, with the rest looked up from reference TRBV5-1 and TRBJ2-2, is KAGVTQTPRYLIKTRGQQVTLSCSPISGHRSVSWYQQTPGQGLQFLFEYFSETQRNKGNFPGRFSGRQFSNSRSEMNVSTLELGDSALYLCASFGTRGPGELFFGEGSRLTVL.

The V gene is TRBV7-2, the J gene TRBJ2-3; D gene unclear. The V gene's germline CDR1 is SGHTA and CDR2 FQGNSA. The germline V and J ends were trimmed by 10 bases and 3 bases, with 17 bases remaining between them. There are 14 residues in the CDR3. The CDR3 nucleotides are TGTGCCACCTCCTTGTCCCCGGTAACAGATACGCAGTATTTT. It translates to CATSLSPVTDTQYF.

Only a few counts were recorded for this clonotype. The chain recombines TRBV30 with TRBJ2-7, with D possibly TRBD1 on 5 matching bases. V shed 3 bases and J shed 3 bases, with 9 bases lying between them. There are 12 residues in the CDR3. Germline CDR1 reads GTSNPN; CDR2 reads SVGIG (reference sequence). The CDR3 coding sequence is TGTGCCTGGAGCATTAGGGGCTACGAGCAGTACTTC. Amino acid sequence: CAWSIRGYEQYF. Complete variable domain (other parts from reference TRBV30 and TRBJ2-7): SQTIHQWPATLVQPVGSPLSLECTVEGTSNPNLYWYRQAAGRGLQLLFYSVGIGQISSEVPQNLSASRPQDRQFILSSKKLLLSDSGFYLCAWSIRGYEQYFGPGTRLTVT.

This clonotype has a handful of counts. The chain has TRBV6-5 and TRBJ2-1; 7 positions agree with TRBD2. The CDR3 has 15 amino acids. In germline, CDR1 is MNHEY, CDR2 SVGAGI. The trim removed 5 bases at V and 4 bases at J, leaving 8 bases unmatched. The CDR3 DNA reads TGTGCCAGCAGTCCCCGGGCGGGGGAGTACAATGAGCAGTTCTTC. The encoded protein is CASSPRAGEYNEQFF.

This clonotype was counted a few times. This CDR3 reads CASSLGWGVEAFF. Written as DNA, the CDR3 is TGTGCCAGCAGCTTGGGTTGGGGGGTAGAAGCTTTCTTT. The V call is TRBV7-2, the J call TRBJ1-1; D is possibly TRBD1 (5 bases). V dropped 3 bases and J dropped 8 bases, with 13 bases sitting between them. CDR1 and CDR2 from the germline V gene are SGHTA and FQGNSA. This CDR3 is 13 amino acids long.

The V gene is TRBV9, the J gene TRBJ1-5, with D unclear. The CDR3 is 17 amino acids. The V end was cut by 0 bases, the J end by 5 bases, with 18 bases between. Germline V gene data show CDR1 as SGDLS and CDR2 as YYNGEE. This CDR3 is CASSVVREDSPHQPQHF. The CDR3 coding sequence is TGTGCCAGCAGCGTAGTTCGGGAAGACTCCCCTCATCAGCCCCAGCATTTT.

The chain has TRBV6-2 or TRBV6-3 and TRBJ2-2, with TRBD2 matching over 7 bases. This CDR3 region has 18 residues. Germline CDR1 and CDR2: MNHEY and SVGEGT. Trimming took 2 bases from V and 5 from J; bases not matched to a gene: 14. The CDR3 protein is CASSYPSRGLSHTGELFF. The CDR3 region has the DNA TGTGCCAGCAGTTACCCCAGTAGGGGACTATCTCATACCGGGGAGCTGTTTTTT.

This clonotype was seen repeatedly, ten times or more. V is TRBV15 and J is TRBJ2-3; D is unresolved. CDR1 and CDR2 from the germline V gene are LNHNV and YYDKDF (reference sequence). This CDR3 spans 15 amino acids. Trimming stripped 4 bases from V and 4 bases from J, with 15 bases between. The CDR3 here is CATSILEIGSDTQYF. The CDR3 region has the DNA TGTGCCACCAGCATCCTGGAAATAGGGTCAGATACGCAGTATTTT. The variable domain in full, completed from reference TRBV15 and TRBJ2-3, reads DAMVIQNPRYQVTQFGKPVTLSCSQTLNHNVMYWYQQKSSQAPKLLFHYYDKDFNNEADTPDNFQSRRPNTSFCFLDIRSPGLGDTAMYLCATSILEIGSDTQYFGPGTRLTVL.

The genes are TRBV11-2 and TRBJ2-2, with D unresolved. The V and J ends lost 3 bases and 0 bases respectively, with 11 bases between them. The CDR3 runs 16 residues. Germline V gene data show CDR1 as SGHAT and CDR2 as FQNNGV. The CDR3 loop is CASSFIETANTGELFF. In DNA form, the CDR3 reads TGTGCCAGCAGCTTCATAGAAACAGCGAACACCGGGGAGCTGTTTTTT.